The sequence of this T cell receptor (beta chain) was determined in a study of cytomegalovirus exposure and HLA in healthy donors. Study in general: Unique TCRs numbering some 80 million, obtained from HLA-typed donors, made up an early data release.

The study's findings and limits: About 87% or about 30% of the time was how often most TCR beta V segments were productive, according to an earlier analysis. Some highly shared sequence variants likely arose as a pipeline artifact.

V was pared by 0 bases and J by 4 bases, with 10 bases between. Germline V gene data show CDR1 as KGHSH and CDR2 as LQKENI. This CDR3 contains 15 residues. Regarding this clone: The antigen is unknown.

The PCR made use of 60 Vbeta and 13 Jbeta primers. Measured with immunoSEQ multiplex PCR; TCRdb has only the in-frame clones, and not every one. The repertoire holds about 100,000 clones, with 60% to 85% as singletons. This receptor was identified in a female donor in good health and CMV-seropositive. The V and J genes are TRBV18 and TRBJ2-1; D is ambiguous. Input material: PBMCs. CDR3 sequence: CASSPPSRTYNEQFF. The CDR3 region has the DNA TGTGCCAGCTCACCACCTAGCAGAACGTACAATGAGCAGTTCTTC.